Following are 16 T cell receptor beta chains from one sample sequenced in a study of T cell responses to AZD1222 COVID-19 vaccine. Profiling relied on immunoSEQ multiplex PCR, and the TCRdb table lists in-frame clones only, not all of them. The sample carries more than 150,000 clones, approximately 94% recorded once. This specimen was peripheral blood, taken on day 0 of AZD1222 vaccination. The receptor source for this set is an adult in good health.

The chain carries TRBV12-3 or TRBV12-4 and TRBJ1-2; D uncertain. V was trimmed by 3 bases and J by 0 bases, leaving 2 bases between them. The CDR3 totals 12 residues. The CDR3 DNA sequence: TGTGCCAGCAGTTTTACTAACTATGGCTACACCTTC. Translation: CASSFTNYGYTF.

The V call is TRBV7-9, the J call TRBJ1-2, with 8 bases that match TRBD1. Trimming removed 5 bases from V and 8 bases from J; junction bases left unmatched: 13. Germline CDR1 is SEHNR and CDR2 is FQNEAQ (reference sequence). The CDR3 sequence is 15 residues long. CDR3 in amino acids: CASSPGLDRGGGYTF. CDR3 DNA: TGTGCCAGCAGCCCTGGATTAGACAGGGGCGGCGGCTACACCTTC.

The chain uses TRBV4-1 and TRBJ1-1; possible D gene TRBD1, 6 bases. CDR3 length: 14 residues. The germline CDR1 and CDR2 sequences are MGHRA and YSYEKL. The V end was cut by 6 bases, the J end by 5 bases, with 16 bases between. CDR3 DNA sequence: TGCGCCAGCAGGCGTCCGGGACAAAAAACTGAAGCTTTCTTT. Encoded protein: CASRRPGQKTEAFF.

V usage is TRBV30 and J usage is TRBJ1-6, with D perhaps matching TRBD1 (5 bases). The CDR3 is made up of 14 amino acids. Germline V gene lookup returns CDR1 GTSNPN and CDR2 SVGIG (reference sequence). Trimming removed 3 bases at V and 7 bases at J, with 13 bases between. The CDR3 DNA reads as TGTGCCTGGAGGGTATGGGGGGACAATTCACCCCTCCACTTT. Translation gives CAWRVWGDNSPLHF.

Here the CDR3 DNA reads TGTGCCAGCAGCGCCAGGACAGGGGAACCGGACACTGAAGCTTTCTTT. Encoded protein: CASSARTGEPDTEAFF. This chain links TRBV7-9 with TRBJ1-1; 9 bases align to TRBD1. Trimming cost V 5 bases and J 3 bases; bases outside gene matches: 10. The CDR3 totals 16 residues. Germline V gene sequence: CDR1 SEHNR, CDR2 FQNEAQ (reference sequence).

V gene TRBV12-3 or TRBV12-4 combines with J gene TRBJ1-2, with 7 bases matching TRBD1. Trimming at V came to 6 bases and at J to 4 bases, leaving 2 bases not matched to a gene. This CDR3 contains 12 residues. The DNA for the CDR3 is TGTGCCAGCAGGGGACAGACCTATGGCTACACCTTC. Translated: CASRGQTYGYTF.

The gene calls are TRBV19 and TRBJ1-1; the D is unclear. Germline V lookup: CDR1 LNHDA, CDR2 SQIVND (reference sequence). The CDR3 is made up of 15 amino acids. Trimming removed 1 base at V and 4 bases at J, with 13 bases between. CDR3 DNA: TGTGCCAGTAGTATAGGGGTAGCCGGAGGCACTGAAGCTTTCTTT. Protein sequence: CASSIGVAGGTEAFF.

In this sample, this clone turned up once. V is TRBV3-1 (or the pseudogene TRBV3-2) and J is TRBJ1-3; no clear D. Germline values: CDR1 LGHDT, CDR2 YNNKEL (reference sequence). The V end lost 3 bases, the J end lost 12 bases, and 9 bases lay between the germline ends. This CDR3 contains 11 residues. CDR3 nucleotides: TGTGCCAGCAGCCATGGAGTGGGCATATATTTT. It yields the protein CASSHGVGIYF.

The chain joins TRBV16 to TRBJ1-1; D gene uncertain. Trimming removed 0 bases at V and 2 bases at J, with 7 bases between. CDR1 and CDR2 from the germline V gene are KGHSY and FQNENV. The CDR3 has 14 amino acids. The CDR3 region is CASSQSIDNTEAFF. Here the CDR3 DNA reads TGTGCCAGCAGCCAATCCATTGATAACACTGAAGCTTTCTTT.

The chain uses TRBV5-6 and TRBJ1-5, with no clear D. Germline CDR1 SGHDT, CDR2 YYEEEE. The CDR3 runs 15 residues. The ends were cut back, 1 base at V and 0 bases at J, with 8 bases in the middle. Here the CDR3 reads CASSLTARSNQPQHF. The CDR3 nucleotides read TGTGCCAGCAGCTTGACAGCCCGTAGCAATCAGCCCCAGCATTTT.

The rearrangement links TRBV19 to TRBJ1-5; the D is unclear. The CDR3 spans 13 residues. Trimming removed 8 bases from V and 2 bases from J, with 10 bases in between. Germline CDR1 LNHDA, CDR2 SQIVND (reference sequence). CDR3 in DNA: TGTGCCAGTGCTAGCCGGGGCAATCAGCCCCAGCATTTT. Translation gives CASASRGNQPQHF.

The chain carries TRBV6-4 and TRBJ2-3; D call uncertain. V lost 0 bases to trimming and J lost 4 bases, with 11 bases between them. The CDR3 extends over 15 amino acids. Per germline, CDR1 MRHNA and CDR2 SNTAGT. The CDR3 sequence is CASSDSVAGSDTQYF. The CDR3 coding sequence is TGTGCCAGCAGTGACTCGGTAGCCGGATCAGATACGCAGTATTTT.

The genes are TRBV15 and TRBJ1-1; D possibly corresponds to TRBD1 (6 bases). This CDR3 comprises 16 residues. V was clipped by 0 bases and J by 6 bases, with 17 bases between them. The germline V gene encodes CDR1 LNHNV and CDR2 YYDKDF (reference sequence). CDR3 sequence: CATSRERVGAWAEAFF. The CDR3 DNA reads TGTGCCACCAGCAGAGAGCGTGTGGGGGCCTGGGCTGAAGCTTTCTTT.

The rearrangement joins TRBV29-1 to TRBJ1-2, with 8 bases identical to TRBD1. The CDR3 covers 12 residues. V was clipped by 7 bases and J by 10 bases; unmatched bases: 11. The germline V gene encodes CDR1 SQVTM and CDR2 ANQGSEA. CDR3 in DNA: TGCAGCGCCGTTTGGACAGGGTGGGACTACACCTTC. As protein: CSAVWTGWDYTF.

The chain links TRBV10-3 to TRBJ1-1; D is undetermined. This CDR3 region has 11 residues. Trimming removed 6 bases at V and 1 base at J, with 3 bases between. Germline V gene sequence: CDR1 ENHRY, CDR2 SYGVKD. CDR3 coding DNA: TGTGCCATCAGGGAGAACACTGAAGCTTTCTTT. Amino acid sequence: CAIRENTEAFF.

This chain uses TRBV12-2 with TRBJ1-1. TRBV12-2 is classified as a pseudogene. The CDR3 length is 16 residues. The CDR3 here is CASRLGGGLKDTEAFF. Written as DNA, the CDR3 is TGTGCAAGTCGCTTAGGCGGGGGCTTAAAGGACACTGAAGCTTTCTTT.